A selection of T cell receptor beta chains follows, all from one sample in a study of human T cells and chemical hapten exposure. TCRdb reprocessed the RACE reads via MiXCR and lists one record per CDR3 protein. The repertoire holds approximately 100,000 distinct CDR3 sequences, with approximately 11% as singletons. Source: whole blood, taken in connection with sensitization to the hapten diphenylcyclopropenone (DPC). All receptors come from a woman in her thirties or forties with alopecia areata. Some clones in this sample may be carry-over from other donors' samples. CDR3s include the opening cysteine and the closing phenylalanine or tryptophan. D genes are given only for firm matches. For some rows the clone size is stated as once, few or many, or as a class when expanded; others skip it.

TRBJ2-2	few	-	TRBV28	CASIPNTGELFF	TGTGCCAGCATACCCAACACCGGGGAGCTGTTTTTT
TRBJ1-5	many	-	TRBV20-1	CSARDKGWTGNQPQHF	TGCAGTGCTAGAGATAAAGGTTGGACAGGCAATCAGCCCCAGCATTTT
TRBJ2-5	medium-sized	TRBD2	TRBV2	CASRGWTSGDQETQYF	TGTGCCAGCAGGGGCTGGACTAGCGGGGACCAAGAGACCCAGTACTTC
TRBJ2-2	few	-	TRBV7-6	CASSPYLGELFF	TGTGCCAGCAGCCCCTACTTGGGGGAGCTGTTTTTT
TRBJ2-7	-	-	TRBV20-1	CSANRDNRAGEQYF	TGCAGTGCGAACCGGGACAACAGGGCGGGGGAGCAGTACTTC
TRBJ2-3	-	-	TRBV9	CASSVALRASTDTQYF	TGTGCCAGCAGCGTAGCTCTCCGAGCTAGCACAGATACGCAGTATTTT
TRBJ2-7	many	-	TRBV20-1	CSAREKGGTGYEQYF	TGCAGTGCTAGAGAGAAAGGGGGGACGGGTTACGAGCAGTACTTC
TRBJ2-7	-	-	TRBV6-6	CASSYSGGSYEQYF	TGTGCCAGCAGTTACTCTGGGGGGTCCTACGAGCAGTACTTC
TRBJ2-7	-	TRBD2	TRBV5-5	CASSSTPGLAGVGPYEQYF	TGTGCCAGCAGCTCCACTCCGGGACTAGCGGGAGTTGGGCCCTACGAGCAGTACTTC
TRBJ1-1	many	-	TRBV5-1	CASSLAGGESGTEAFF	TGCGCCAGCAGCTTGGCCGGGGGGGAGAGCGGCACTGAAGCTTTCTTT
TRBJ2-7	few	-	TRBV11-2	CASSLGAGNRADEQYF	TGTGCCAGCAGCTTAGGGGCAGGGAATCGGGCGGACGAGCAGTACTTC
TRBJ2-1	-	TRBD2	TRBV7-2	CASSLWGTSGHNEQFF	TGTGCCAGCAGCCTCTGGGGGACTAGCGGACACAATGAGCAGTTCTTC
TRBJ2-7	few	-	TRBV29-1	CSVDEAYEQYF	TGCAGCGTTGATGAAGCCTACGAGCAGTACTTC
TRBJ2-2	many	TRBD1	TRBV7-8	CASSLRTGNTGELFF	TGTGCCAGCAGCTTAAGGACAGGGAACACCGGGGAGCTGTTTTTT
TRBJ2-7	once	-	TRBV18	CASSHGGGQKRYEQYF	TGTGCCAGCTCACACGGAGGGGGGCAAAAACGGTACGAGCAGTACTTC
TRBJ2-2	few	-	TRBV2	CASSAASMNTGELFF	TGTGCCAGCAGTGCGGCGAGCATGAACACCGGGGAGCTGTTTTTT
TRBJ1-5	-	-	TRBV6-2/TRBV6-3	CASSRGSHQPQHF	TGTGCCAGCAGCCGAGGTAGTCATCAGCCCCAGCATTTT
TRBJ1-6	many	-	TRBV5-1	CASQDSSYNSPLHF	TGCGCCAGCCAAGACAGCTCCTATAATTCACCCCTCCACTTT
TRBJ1-5	few	-	TRBV14	CASSQGANGNQPQHF	TGTGCCAGCAGCCAAGGGGCAAACGGCAATCAGCCCCAGCATTTT
TRBJ1-4	few	-	TRBV7-9	CASSFAQEKLFF	TGTGCCAGCAGCTTTGCACAGGAAAAACTGTTTTTT
TRBJ1-5	few	-	TRBV20-1	CSASPGLQPQHF	TGCAGTGCTAGTCCCGGACTTCAGCCCCAGCATTTT
TRBJ1-2	many	-	TRBV6-5	CASSYSDGLYGYTF	TGTGCCAGCAGTTACTCGGACGGTCTCTATGGCTACACCTTC
TRBJ2-1	-	-	TRBV20-1	CSARVAGLRNEQFF	TGCAGTGCTAGAGTTGCGGGACTGAGAAATGAGCAGTTCTTC
TRBJ2-1	many	TRBD1	TRBV18	CASSPLPPGGAVLNEQFF	TGTGCCAGCTCACCACTCCCTCCAGGGGGCGCGGTTTTGAATGAGCAGTTCTTC
TRBJ2-5	-	-	TRBV4-2	CASSQDRLGVGISVTQYF	TGTGCCAGCAGCCAAGATCGTCTTGGTGTGGGGATTAGTGTGACCCAGTACTTC
TRBJ2-1	-	-	TRBV11-2	CASSPRGSYNEQFF	TGTGCCAGCAGCCCCCGAGGTTCCTACAATGAGCAGTTCTTC
TRBJ2-7	few	TRBD2	TRBV28	CASSPPGLAGGVSYEQYF	TGTGCCAGCAGCCCACCGGGACTAGCGGGAGGTGTCTCCTACGAGCAGTACTTC
TRBJ2-2	few	TRBD2	TRBV5-1	CASSLGAGADGELFF	TGCGCCAGCAGCCTAGGAGCGGGAGCAGACGGGGAGCTGTTTTTT
TRBJ2-1	-	-	TRBV24-1	CATSDQGLAFGSYNEQFF	TGTGCCACCAGTGATCAGGGTTTGGCATTCGGCTCCTACAATGAGCAGTTCTTC
TRBJ1-6	-	-	TRBV7-3	CASRLDRSYNSPLHF	TGTGCCAGCAGACTCGATCGCTCCTATAATTCACCCCTCCACTTT
TRBJ2-1	few	-	TRBV5-6	CASSLVGDNEQFF	TGTGCCAGCAGCTTGGTTGGAGACAATGAGCAGTTCTTC
TRBJ2-3	many	TRBD2	TRBV7-2	CASSLVWLAGGRPRDTQYF	TGTGCCAGCAGCTTAGTATGGCTAGCGGGGGGACGGCCACGGGATACGCAGTATTTT
TRBJ1-2	many	-	TRBV29-1	CSSQDSGYGYTF	TGCAGCTCCCAAGACTCGGGTTACGGCTACACCTTC
TRBJ2-5	-	-	TRBV20-1	CSGRLAQLETQYF	TGCAGTGGTCGGCTAGCCCAATTGGAGACCCAGTACTTC
TRBJ2-3	-	TRBD1	TRBV19	CASGQGAKDTQYF	TGTGCCAGCGGACAGGGGGCGAAAGATACGCAGTATTTT
TRBJ2-1	-	-	TRBV14	CASSQARGGSYNEQFF	TGTGCCAGCAGCCAAGCTCGGGGAGGCTCCTACAATGAGCAGTTCTTC
TRBJ2-1	few	TRBD1	TRBV19	CASSGQDRSEQFF	TGTGCCAGTAGTGGCCAGGACAGGAGTGAGCAGTTCTTC
TRBJ1-1	many	-	TRBV12-3/TRBV12-4	CASSLAVNTEAFF	TGTGCCAGCAGTTTAGCGGTGAACACTGAAGCTTTCTTT
TRBJ1-2	many	-	TRBV28	CASSARREFYGYTF	TGTGCCAGCAGCGCCAGACGGGAATTCTATGGCTACACCTTC
TRBJ2-3	few	-	TRBV6-6	CASSYSNLATDTQYF	TGTGCCAGCAGTTACTCGAATCTAGCAACAGATACGCAGTATTTT
TRBJ1-3	-	TRBD1	TRBV5-6	CASSLGQGAAGNTIYF	TGTGCCAGCAGCTTGGGGCAGGGGGCCGCTGGAAACACCATATATTTT
TRBJ1-1	few	-	TRBV7-9	CASRSPDPNTEAFF	TGTGCCAGCAGAAGCCCCGACCCGAACACTGAAGCTTTCTTT
TRBJ2-2	many	-	TRBV6-1	CASSNPDGSGELFF	TGTGCCAGCAGCAACCCGGATGGATCCGGGGAGCTGTTTTTT
TRBJ1-2	many	-	TRBV7-9	CASSPPWTDVYGYTF	TGTGCCAGCAGCCCCCCCTGGACCGACGTTTACGGCTACACCTTC
TRBJ2-7	many	-	TRBV7-6	CASSIRQVPYEQYF	TGTGCCAGCAGCATTCGACAGGTCCCCTACGAGCAGTACTTC
TRBJ2-3	-	TRBD1	TRBV7-3	CASSQTGGETDTQYF	TGTGCCAGCAGCCAGACAGGGGGCGAGACAGATACGCAGTATTTT
TRBJ2-2	-	-	TRBV24-1	CATNDARLGNTGELFF	TGTGCCACCAATGATGCCCGACTAGGAAACACCGGGGAGCTGTTTTTT
TRBJ2-1	-	TRBD2	TRBV11-2	CASSFLLAGVFF	TGTGCCAGCAGCTTCCTCCTAGCGGGAGTCTTCTTC
TRBJ2-6	many	-	TRBV7-2	CASSTRGGSGANVLTF	TGTGCCAGCAGCACCCGAGGGGGCTCTGGGGCCAACGTCCTGACTTTC